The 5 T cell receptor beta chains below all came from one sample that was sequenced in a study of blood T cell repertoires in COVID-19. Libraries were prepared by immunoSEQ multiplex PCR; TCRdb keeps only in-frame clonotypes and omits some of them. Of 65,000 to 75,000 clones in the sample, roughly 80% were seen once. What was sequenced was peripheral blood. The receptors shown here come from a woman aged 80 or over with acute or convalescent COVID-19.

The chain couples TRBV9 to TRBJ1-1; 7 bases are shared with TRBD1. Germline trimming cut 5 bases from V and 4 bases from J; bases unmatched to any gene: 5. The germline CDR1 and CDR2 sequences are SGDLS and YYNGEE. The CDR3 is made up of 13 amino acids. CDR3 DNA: TGTGCCAGCAGACCTACAGGGGTCACTGAAGCTTTCTTT. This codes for CASRPTGVTEAFF.

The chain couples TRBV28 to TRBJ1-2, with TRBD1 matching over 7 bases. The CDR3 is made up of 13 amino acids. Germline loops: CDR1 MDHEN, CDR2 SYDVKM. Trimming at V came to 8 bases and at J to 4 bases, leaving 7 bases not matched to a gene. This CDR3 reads CASHEGAGYGYTF. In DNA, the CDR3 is TGTGCCAGCCACGAGGGGGCCGGCTATGGCTACACCTTC.

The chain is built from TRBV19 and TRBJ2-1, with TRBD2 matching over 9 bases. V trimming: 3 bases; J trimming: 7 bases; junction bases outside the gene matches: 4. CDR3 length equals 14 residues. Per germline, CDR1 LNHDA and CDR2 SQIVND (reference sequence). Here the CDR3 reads CASSISGGWNEQFF. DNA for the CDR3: TGTGCCAGTAGTATTAGCGGGGGCTGGAATGAGCAGTTCTTC.

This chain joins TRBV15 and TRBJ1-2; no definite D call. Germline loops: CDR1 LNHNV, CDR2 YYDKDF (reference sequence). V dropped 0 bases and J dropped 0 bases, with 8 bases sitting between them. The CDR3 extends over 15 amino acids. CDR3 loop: CATSRDTEANYGYTF. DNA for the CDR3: TGTGCCACCAGCAGAGATACAGAAGCTAACTATGGCTACACCTTC.

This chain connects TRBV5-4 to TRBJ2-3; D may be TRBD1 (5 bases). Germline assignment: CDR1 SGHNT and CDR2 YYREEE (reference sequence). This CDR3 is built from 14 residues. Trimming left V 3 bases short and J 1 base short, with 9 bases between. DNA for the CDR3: TGTGCCAGCAGCTCGAAGACAGGCACAGATACGCAGTATTTT. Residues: CASSSKTGTDTQYF.